The 14 T cell receptor beta chains in this list originate from one sample, sequenced in a study of shared T cell receptors in the human thymus. Clones were read by immunoSEQ multiplex PCR, and TCRdb kept only the in-frame ones, dropping some. The data hold 720,000 or so clones, with 70% to 90% observed a single time. This sample was also put to use in a study of human thymus T cells.

The sample was thymocytes. Receptors originate from a girl in the first two years of life with a congenital heart defect.

This clone has just one count. The chain couples TRBV9 to TRBJ2-5; no clear D. Germline CDR1 is SGDLS and CDR2 is YYNGEE. V was cut by 3 bases and J by 1 base, with 13 bases left in between. The CDR3 loop spans 15 amino acids. CDR3 protein: CASSANHSLQETQYF. For the CDR3, the DNA is TGTGCCAGCAGCGCCAACCACAGTCTCCAAGAGACCCAGTACTTC.

The chain links TRBV11-2 to TRBJ2-5; D possibly corresponds to TRBD2 (5 bases). Germline V CDR1 and CDR2: SGHAT, FQNNGV. V lost 0 bases to trimming and J lost 1 base, with 12 bases between them. This CDR3 is 16 amino acids long. In DNA form, the CDR3 reads TGTGCCAGCAGCTTAGATGAGGGCGACTCCCAAGAGACCCAGTACTTC. Its translation is CASSLDEGDSQETQYF. Filled out from reference TRBV11-2 and TRBJ2-5, the complete variable domain reads EAGVAQSPRYKIIEKRQSVAFWCNPISGHATLYWYQQILGQGPKLLIQFQNNGVVDDSQLPKDRFSAERLKGVDSTLKIQPAKLEDSAVYLCASSLDEGDSQETQYFGPGTRLLVL.

The J gene is TRBJ1-1, the V gene TRBV19, with D unresolved. This CDR3 region has 16 residues. Trimming took off 9 bases at V and 0 bases at J, with 20 bases between the two ends. Per the germline V gene, CDR1 is LNHDA and CDR2 is SQIVND (reference sequence). The CDR3 here is CASEGKRSYMNTEAFF. In nucleotides, the CDR3 is TGTGCCAGCGAGGGCAAAAGATCTTACATGAACACTGAAGCTTTCTTT.

CDR3 nucleotide sequence: TGCGCCAGCAGCCTCGAGGTCGGAAACACCATATATTTT. This translates into CASSLEVGNTIYF. The chain employs TRBV5-1 and TRBJ1-3; D not resolved. V dropped 4 bases and J dropped 4 bases, with 9 bases sitting between them. The length of the CDR3 is 13 residues. Per the germline V gene, CDR1 is SGHRS and CDR2 is YFSETQ.

The chain carries TRBV9 and TRBJ1-1; 10 bases line up with TRBD1. Trimming took 2 bases from V and 3 from J; bases not matched to a gene: 4. Germline CDR1 reads SGDLS; CDR2 reads YYNGEE. This CDR3 is built from 15 residues. CDR3 sequence reads: CASSVRQGADTEAFF. CDR3 coding DNA: TGTGCCAGCAGCGTCCGACAGGGGGCAGACACTGAAGCTTTCTTT.

The rearrangement links TRBV30 to TRBJ2-2; D possibly corresponds to TRBD2 (7 bases). The CDR3 length is 16 residues. Trimming pared 0 bases from V and 1 base from J, leaving 12 bases between. The V gene's germline CDR1 is GTSNPN and CDR2 SVGIG (reference sequence). CDR3 region: CAWSVGGLQNTGELFF. The CDR3 coding sequence is TGTGCCTGGAGTGTGGGGGGGCTCCAGAACACCGGGGAGCTGTTTTTT.

This chain uses TRBV5-4 with TRBJ2-7, with TRBD2 matching 11 bases. This CDR3 has 15 residues. Trimming took 3 bases from V and 3 from J; bases not matched to a gene: 5. Germline values: CDR1 SGHNT, CDR2 YYREEE (reference sequence). The CDR3: CASSSSSGGHYEQYF. CDR3 nucleotide sequence: TGTGCCAGCAGCTCATCTAGCGGGGGGCACTACGAGCAGTACTTC.

This chain connects TRBV6-1 to TRBJ2-5, with 10 bases matching TRBD2. J lost 5 bases, V lost 10 bases, and 10 bases had no gene match. Germline loops: CDR1 MNHNS, CDR2 SASEGT. This CDR3 comprises 14 residues. This CDR3 is CATSSGGSGETQYF. For the CDR3, the DNA is TGTGCCACGAGTAGCGGGGGGTCTGGGGAGACCCAGTACTTC.

The gene calls are TRBV4-3 and TRBJ2-1; 9 positions agree with TRBD2. V trimming: 0 bases; J trimming: 14 bases; junction bases outside the gene matches: 11. The CDR3 has 15 residues. The V gene's germline CDR1 is LGHNA and CDR2 YSLEER. The CDR3 protein is CASSQDLGGGAGKFF. Written as DNA, the CDR3 is TGCGCCAGCAGCCAAGATTTAGGCGGGGGGGCGGGAAAGTTCTTC.

The V gene is TRBV7-9, the J gene TRBJ1-5; 8 bases match TRBD1. Germline-derived CDR1 and CDR2 are SEHNR and FQNEAQ (reference sequence). CDR3 length: 15 amino acids. The V gene end was trimmed by 1 base and the J gene end by 7 bases; junction bases not matched to a gene: 6. CDR3 bases: TGTGCCAGCAGCTTAGGTGGCAGGGGGCGACAGCCCCAGCATTTT. Its protein product is CASSLGGRGRQPQHF.

This sequence joins TRBV7-9 and TRBJ1-4, with 9 bases identical to TRBD1. This CDR3 region has 18 residues. Germline V gene sequence: CDR1 SEHNR, CDR2 FQNEAQ (reference sequence). The V and J ends lost 5 bases and 8 bases, in that order; junction bases with no gene match: 18. The CDR3 loop is CASSARTGDLESGEKLFF. The CDR3 coding sequence is TGTGCCAGCAGCGCTCGGACAGGGGACTTAGAGTCGGGAGAAAAACTGTTTTTT. Drawing the rest from reference TRBV7-9 and TRBJ1-4, the complete variable domain is DTGVSQNPRHKITKRGQNVTFRCDPISEHNRLYWYRQTLGQGPEFLTYFQNEAQLEKSRLLSDRFSAERPKGSFSTLEIQRTEQGDSAMYLCASSARTGDLESGEKLFFGSGTQLSVL.

The chain carries TRBV5-1 and TRBJ1-3; the D is unclear. Germline-derived CDR1 and CDR2 are SGHRS and YFSETQ. The CDR3 extends over 16 amino acids. With 4 bases removed from V and 1 base from J, the gap between germline ends came to 15 bases. The CDR3, as DNA: TGCGCCAGCAGCCTCGGACTAAGGGTATCTGGAAACACCATATATTTT. Amino acid sequence: CASSLGLRVSGNTIYF. Full variable domain (outside the CDR3, taken from reference TRBV5-1 and TRBJ1-3): KAGVTQTPRYLIKTRGQQVTLSCSPISGHRSVSWYQQTPGQGLQFLFEYFSETQRNKGNFPGRFSGRQFSNSRSEMNVSTLELGDSALYLCASSLGLRVSGNTIYFGEGSWLTVV.

The chain carries TRBV9 and TRBJ1-2; 8 bases are shared with TRBD1. This CDR3 spans 14 amino acids. The germline gives CDR1 SGDLS, CDR2 YYNGEE. The junction had 4 bases not matched to a gene; V was cut back by 2 bases and J by 4 bases. The CDR3 bases are TGTGCCAGCAGCGTCCCAGGGGGCACCTATGGCTACACCTTC. This translates into CASSVPGGTYGYTF.

This chain connects TRBV4-1 to TRBJ1-1; 7 bases fit TRBD1. CDR3 size: 16 residues. The germline V gene has CDR1 MGHRA and CDR2 YSYEKL. V shed 0 bases, J shed 5 bases, and the junction held 9 bases outside the gene matches. CDR3 residues: CASSQEGGSLSTEAFF. The CDR3 nucleotides are TGCGCCAGCAGCCAAGAAGGGGGCTCGCTCAGTACTGAAGCTTTCTTT.